This entry features one TCR beta chain sequence. The germline gives CDR1 LNHDA, CDR2 SQIVND (reference sequence). V lost 5 bases to trimming and J lost 2 bases, with 11 bases between them. This CDR3 has 14 amino acids. These data are taken from a study of Ad26.COV2.S vaccination and SARS-CoV-2 variants. Study in general: Into the muscle, Ad26.COV2.S was dosed once or twice, 56 days apart.

Sample treatment: 19 received Ad26.COV2.S at low or high dose, single or two shots; about 5 received placebo; per-sample allocation not given. The samples date from day 63 after the first vaccine or placebo injection. The individual, an adult aged 18-55 years, was a donor in Boston. Repertoires were generated with immunoSEQ multiplex PCR, while TCRdb's copy carries only in-frame clones and drops some. The table has 350,000 to 500,000 clones, approximately 88% seen once; the top ten hold 3.6%. The source is a person between 18 and 60 years old who received the Ad26.COV2.S COVID-19 vaccine or a placebo. The input for sequencing was peripheral blood, taken in a trial of Ad26.COV2.S vaccine versus placebo. This chain connects TRBV19 to TRBJ2-3; perhaps TRBD2 as D (6 bases). In DNA form, the CDR3 reads TGTGCCAGTAGTGGGGGGTATAACACAGATACGCAGTATTTT. Protein sequence: CASSGGYNTDTQYF. Full variable domain (outside the CDR3, taken from reference TRBV19 and TRBJ2-3): DGGITQSPKYLFRKEGQNVTLSCEQNLNHDAMYWYRQDPGQGLRLIYYSQIVNDFQKGDIAEGYSVSREKKESFPLTVTSAQKNPTAFYLCASSGGYNTDTQYFGPGTRLTVL.